These T cell receptor beta chains were read from a single sample in a study of cytomegalovirus exposure and HLA in healthy donors. Only in-frame clones appear in the TCRdb table, and some are missing; sequencing was by immunoSEQ multiplex PCR. The profile covers 99,000 or so clones, with about 80% appearing a single time and 5% to 6.5% taken by the ten largest. Sequencing was carried out using PBMCs. These receptors all stem from a man aged 55-75 years in good health and CMV-seropositive. Both conserved end residues are part of each CDR3. D genes are given only for firm matches. Clone sizes are given selectively: once, few, many, or a class where the clone is expanded.

clone size: few; J gene: TRBJ1-1; D gene: NA; V gene: TRBV7-2; CDR3 DNA: TGTGCCAGCAGCTTATGGACAGAGGAAGCTTTCTTT; CDR3 protein: CASSLWTEEAFF
clone size: NA; J gene: TRBJ1-2; D gene: NA; V gene: TRBV6-1; CDR3 DNA: TGTGCCAGCAGTGAAGGTTCGGGAGCTAACTATGGCTACACCTTC; CDR3 protein: CASSEGSGANYGYTF
clone size: NA; J gene: TRBJ1-5; D gene: TRBD1; V gene: TRBV29-1; CDR3 DNA: TGCAGCGTTGGACAGGGAATCGATCAGCCCCAGCATTTT; CDR3 protein: CSVGQGIDQPQHF
clone size: once; J gene: TRBJ2-3; D gene: NA; V gene: TRBV29-1; CDR3 DNA: TGCAGCGTTGAAAGGGGAAGGGGTAACACAGATACGCAGTATTTT; CDR3 protein: CSVERGRGNTDTQYF
clone size: NA; J gene: TRBJ2-3; D gene: TRBD2; V gene: TRBV6-4; CDR3 DNA: TGTGCCAGCAGTGACTCCGGTAGCGGGGGGTACAATACGCAGTATTTT; CDR3 protein: CASSDSGSGGYNTQYF
clone size: once; J gene: TRBJ1-4; D gene: NA; V gene: TRBV28; CDR3 DNA: TGTGCCAGCAGTTTAATGATTCAGGGTCAATACGAAAAACTGTTTTTT; CDR3 protein: CASSLMIQGQYEKLFF
clone size: NA; J gene: TRBJ2-1; D gene: TRBD1; V gene: TRBV27; CDR3 DNA: TGTGCCAGCAGTTTAGAAGACAGGGTATCCTACAATGAGCAGTTCTTC; CDR3 protein: CASSLEDRVSYNEQFF
clone size: few; J gene: TRBJ2-5; D gene: NA; V gene: TRBV5-4; CDR3 DNA: TGTGCCAGCAGCTTGGATCAGGGGCGTCAAGAGACCCAGTACTTC; CDR3 protein: CASSLDQGRQETQYF
clone size: NA; J gene: TRBJ2-2; D gene: NA; V gene: TRBV5-6; CDR3 DNA: TGTGCCAGCAGCTGGGGGGTCACCGGGGAGCTGTTTTTT; CDR3 protein: CASSWGVTGELFF
clone size: NA; J gene: TRBJ2-4; D gene: TRBD1; V gene: TRBV10-1; CDR3 DNA: TGCGCCAGCAGTCCGGGACAGGATAAAAACATTCAGTACTTC; CDR3 protein: CASSPGQDKNIQYF
clone size: NA; J gene: TRBJ2-3; D gene: TRBD1; V gene: TRBV10-1; CDR3 DNA: TGCGCCAGCAGGGGACAGGGAAACGGAGATACGCAGTATTTT; CDR3 protein: CASRGQGNGDTQYF
clone size: hyperexpanded; J gene: TRBJ2-7; D gene: TRBD1; V gene: TRBV5-6; CDR3 DNA: TGTGCCAGCAGCTTGCCGGGACAGACCACCTACGAGCAGTACTTC; CDR3 protein: CASSLPGQTTYEQYF
clone size: NA; J gene: TRBJ1-6; D gene: TRBD1; V gene: TRBV7-9; CDR3 DNA: TGTGCCAGCAGCCCTCCGGGACAGAATAATTCACCCCTCCACTTT; CDR3 protein: CASSPPGQNNSPLHF
clone size: NA; J gene: TRBJ2-3; D gene: TRBD2; V gene: TRBV7-2; CDR3 DNA: TGTGCCAGCAGCTGGAGGGGAGGGTCCACAGATACGCAGTATTTT; CDR3 protein: CASSWRGGSTDTQYF
clone size: NA; J gene: TRBJ2-1; D gene: TRBD2; V gene: TRBV7-2; CDR3 DNA: TGTGCCAGCAGCTCGAGCGGGGGGGCTCTGCGTAATGAGCAGTTCTTC; CDR3 protein: CASSSSGGALRNEQFF
clone size: NA; J gene: TRBJ1-4; D gene: TRBD1; V gene: TRBV18; CDR3 DNA: TGTGCCAGCTCGGACAGGGTCGAGGGAAAACTGTTTTTT; CDR3 protein: CASSDRVEGKLFF
clone size: NA; J gene: TRBJ2-6; D gene: TRBD2; V gene: TRBV19; CDR3 DNA: TGTGCCAGTAGTATATTTAGCGGGGGGGCCACTGGGGCCAACGTCCTGACTTTC; CDR3 protein: CASSIFSGGATGANVLTF
clone size: NA; J gene: TRBJ2-2; D gene: TRBD2; V gene: TRBV19; CDR3 DNA: TGTGCCAGTACTCCGGGACTAGCGGGGGCGGGGGAGCTGTTTTTT; CDR3 protein: CASTPGLAGAGELFF
clone size: NA; J gene: TRBJ1-4; D gene: NA; V gene: TRBV18; CDR3 DNA: TGTGCCAGCTCAGCAAATCAGGGTTATAATGAAAAACTGTTTTTT; CDR3 protein: CASSANQGYNEKLFF
clone size: NA; J gene: TRBJ1-6; D gene: NA; V gene: TRBV19; CDR3 DNA: TGTGCCAGTACCCTCGGGGGGTATTCACCCCTCCACTTT; CDR3 protein: CASTLGGYSPLHF
clone size: once; J gene: TRBJ2-3; D gene: TRBD2; V gene: TRBV5-1; CDR3 DNA: TGCGCCAGCAGCTTTACTAGCGGGGGGGGCACAGATACGCAGTATTTT; CDR3 protein: CASSFTSGGGTDTQYF
clone size: NA; J gene: TRBJ1-1; D gene: NA; V gene: TRBV27; CDR3 DNA: TGTGCCAGCAGCTTTACTAATTTGCTGGAGACTGAAGCTTTCTTT; CDR3 protein: CASSFTNLLETEAFF
clone size: NA; J gene: TRBJ2-7; D gene: NA; V gene: TRBV30; CDR3 DNA: TGTGCCTGGAGCCCGAGCAAGGAGCAGTACTTC; CDR3 protein: CAWSPSKEQYF
clone size: once; J gene: TRBJ2-5; D gene: NA; V gene: TRBV29-1; CDR3 DNA: TGCAGCCTACTGCGGGGAATCGGGGAGACCCAGTACTTC; CDR3 protein: CSLLRGIGETQYF
clone size: NA; J gene: TRBJ2-7; D gene: TRBD1; V gene: TRBV2; CDR3 DNA: TGTGCCAGCAGTTCCGGGACAGGGCTTTACGAGCAGTACTTC; CDR3 protein: CASSSGTGLYEQYF
clone size: NA; J gene: TRBJ2-2; D gene: NA; V gene: TRBV18; CDR3 DNA: TGTGCCAGCTCACCCTACGAGGACACCGGGGAGCTGTTTTTT; CDR3 protein: CASSPYEDTGELFF
clone size: NA; J gene: TRBJ2-5; D gene: TRBD2; V gene: TRBV20-1; CDR3 DNA: TGCAGTCCGACTAGCGTGGAGACCCAGTACTTC; CDR3 protein: CSPTSVETQYF
clone size: few; J gene: TRBJ1-5; D gene: TRBD1; V gene: TRBV10-2; CDR3 DNA: TGCGCCAGCAGGGACAGGGAAGAGGGCATAAGCAATCAGCCCCAGCATTTT; CDR3 protein: CASRDREEGISNQPQHF
clone size: NA; J gene: TRBJ2-5; D gene: NA; V gene: TRBV9; CDR3 DNA: TGTGCCAGCAGCGTAGAGACTAGAGGGGAGACCCAGTACTTC; CDR3 protein: CASSVETRGETQYF